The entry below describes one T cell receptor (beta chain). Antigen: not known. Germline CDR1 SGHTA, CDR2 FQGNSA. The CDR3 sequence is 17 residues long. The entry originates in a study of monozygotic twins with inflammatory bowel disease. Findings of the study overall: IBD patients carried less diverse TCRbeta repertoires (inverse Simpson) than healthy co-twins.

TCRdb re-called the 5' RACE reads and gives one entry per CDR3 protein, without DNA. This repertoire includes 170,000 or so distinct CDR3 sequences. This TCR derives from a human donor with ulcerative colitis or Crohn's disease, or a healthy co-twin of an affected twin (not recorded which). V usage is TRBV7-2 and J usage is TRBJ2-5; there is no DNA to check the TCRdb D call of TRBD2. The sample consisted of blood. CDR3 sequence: CASSLSGTSGPQETQYF.